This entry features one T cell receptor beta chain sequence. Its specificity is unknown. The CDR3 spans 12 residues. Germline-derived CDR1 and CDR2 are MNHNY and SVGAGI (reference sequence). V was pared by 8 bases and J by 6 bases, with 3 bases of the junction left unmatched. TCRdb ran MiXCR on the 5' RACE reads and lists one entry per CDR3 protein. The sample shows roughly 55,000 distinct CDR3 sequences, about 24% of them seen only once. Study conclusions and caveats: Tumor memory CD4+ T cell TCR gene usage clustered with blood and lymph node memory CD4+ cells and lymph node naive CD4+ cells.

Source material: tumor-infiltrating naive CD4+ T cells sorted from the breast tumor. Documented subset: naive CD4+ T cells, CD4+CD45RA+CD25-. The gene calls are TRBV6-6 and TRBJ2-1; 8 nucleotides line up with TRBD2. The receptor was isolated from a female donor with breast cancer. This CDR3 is CASSGTSNEQFF. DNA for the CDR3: TGTGCCAGCTCGGGGACTAGCAATGAGCAGTTCTTC.